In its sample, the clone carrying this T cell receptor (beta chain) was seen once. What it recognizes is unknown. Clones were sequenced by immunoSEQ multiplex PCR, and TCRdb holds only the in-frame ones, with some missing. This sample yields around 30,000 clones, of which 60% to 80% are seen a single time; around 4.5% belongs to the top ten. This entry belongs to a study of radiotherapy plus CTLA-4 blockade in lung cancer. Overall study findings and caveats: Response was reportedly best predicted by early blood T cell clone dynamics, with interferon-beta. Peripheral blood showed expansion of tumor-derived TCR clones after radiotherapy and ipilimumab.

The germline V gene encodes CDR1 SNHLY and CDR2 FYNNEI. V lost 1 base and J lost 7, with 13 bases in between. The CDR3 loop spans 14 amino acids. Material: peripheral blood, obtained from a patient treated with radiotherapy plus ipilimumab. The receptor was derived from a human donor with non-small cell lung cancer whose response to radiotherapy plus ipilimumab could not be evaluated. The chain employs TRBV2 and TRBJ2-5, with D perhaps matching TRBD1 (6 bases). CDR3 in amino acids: CASSEVTGYGTQYF. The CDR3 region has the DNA TGTGCCAGCAGTGAAGTTACAGGGTATGGGACCCAGTACTTC.